This note documents a single T cell receptor beta chain sequence. Its specificity is unknown. The data derive from a study of cytomegalovirus exposure and HLA in healthy donors. PCR employed 60 Vbeta and 13 Jbeta primers. The method was immunoSEQ multiplex PCR; TCRdb's version includes in-frame clones alone and lacks a portion of them. Of some 190,000 clones in the sample, more than 75% were seen once. General observations from the study: The majority of TCR sequences were rare, yet some public TCRs appeared in many donors. In vitro assays verified that a few CMV-associated chains recognized CMV antigens specifically.

The sample was PBMCs. The sequence was collected from a woman aged 18-35 years in good health and CMV-seronegative.

The CDR3 loop reads CASSLKELENIQYF. The CDR3 DNA follows: TGTGCCAGCAGCTTGAAGGAGTTGGAAAACATTCAGTACTTC. The V gene is TRBV5-4, the J gene TRBJ2-4, with D hard to call. Trimming shortened V by 1 base and J by 5 bases, and 10 bases separated the two germline ends. The CDR3 runs to 14 residues. Looked up from germline, CDR1 is SGHNT and CDR2 is YYREEE (reference sequence).